Included here is one T cell receptor (beta chain) sequence, with context. Its antigen is still unknown. Repertoires were generated with immunoSEQ multiplex PCR, while TCRdb's copy carries only in-frame clones and drops some. This sample has about 70,000 clones, with about four fifths found just once. The entry originates in a study of OX40 agonist ivuxolimab in advanced cancers. Study details: Patients were dosed with the agonistic anti-OX40 (CD134) antibody ivuxolimab. Dose-escalation patients suffered from hepatocellular carcinoma, melanoma, renal cell or head and neck cancer. Overall study results and limits: The average count of expanded clones was higher among CD8+ T cells than among CD4+.

Per germline, CDR1 ENHRY and CDR2 SYGVKD. The V end lost 3 bases, the J end lost 0 bases, and 12 bases lay between the germline ends. CDR3 length equals 16 residues. Blood specimens came from baseline, cycle 4 day 1, and cycle 7 day 1. The V and J genes are TRBV10-3 and TRBJ1-3; tentatively, D is TRBD1 (5 bases). The sequence was collected from an adult with an advanced solid tumor such as melanoma, head and neck, liver or kidney cancer. The sample consisted of CD4+ or CD8+ T cells sorted from blood, taken in a trial of the OX40 agonist ivuxolimab. CDR3 amino acids: CAISDPGTSSGNTIYF. CDR3 in DNA: TGTGCCATCAGTGACCCCGGGACCAGCTCTGGAAACACCATATATTTT.